This paragraph covers one T cell receptor (beta chain) sequence. The target antigen is unknown. The data were obtained in a study of cytomegalovirus exposure and HLA in healthy donors. Overall study results and limits: Presence/absence analyses treated sequencing depth as roughly uniform across donors.

Deletions cut 5 bases from V and 2 bases from J, with 21 bases between. The CDR3 covers 17 residues. Germline CDR1 reads SGHVS; CDR2 reads FNYEAQ. The PCR employed 60 Vbeta primers together with 13 Jbeta primers. In the study's own analysis: A later analysis counted approximately 80 million unique TCR beta chains, around 11 million shared. Sequenced by immunoSEQ multiplex PCR; TCRdb stores in-frame clones only, minus some. The DNA gave D and trimming, while V, J and clone size come from that table. The table includes about 150,000 clones, roughly 80% detected once. It was healthy bone marrow donors who served as donors.

Source material: PBMCs. This TCR came from a woman in her thirties or forties in good health and CMV-seronegative. The V and J genes are TRBV7-6 and TRBJ1-2, with no clear D. The CDR3 DNA reads as TGTGCCAGCAGCCCTAGGACGGCCTGGGAGGCAAACTATGGCTACACCTTC. Its translation: CASSPRTAWEANYGYTF.